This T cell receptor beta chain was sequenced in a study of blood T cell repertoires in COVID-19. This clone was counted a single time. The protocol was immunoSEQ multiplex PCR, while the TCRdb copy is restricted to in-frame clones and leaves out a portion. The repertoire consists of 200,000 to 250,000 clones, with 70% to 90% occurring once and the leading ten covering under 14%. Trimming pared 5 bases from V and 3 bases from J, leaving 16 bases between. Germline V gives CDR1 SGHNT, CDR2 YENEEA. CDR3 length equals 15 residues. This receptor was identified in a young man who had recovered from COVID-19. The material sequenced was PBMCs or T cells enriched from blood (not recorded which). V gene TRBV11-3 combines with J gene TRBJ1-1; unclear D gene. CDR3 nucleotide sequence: TGTGCCAGCAGCATGGGCGGGGTCCGGGACACTGAAGCTTTCTTT. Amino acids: CASSMGGVRDTEAFF.